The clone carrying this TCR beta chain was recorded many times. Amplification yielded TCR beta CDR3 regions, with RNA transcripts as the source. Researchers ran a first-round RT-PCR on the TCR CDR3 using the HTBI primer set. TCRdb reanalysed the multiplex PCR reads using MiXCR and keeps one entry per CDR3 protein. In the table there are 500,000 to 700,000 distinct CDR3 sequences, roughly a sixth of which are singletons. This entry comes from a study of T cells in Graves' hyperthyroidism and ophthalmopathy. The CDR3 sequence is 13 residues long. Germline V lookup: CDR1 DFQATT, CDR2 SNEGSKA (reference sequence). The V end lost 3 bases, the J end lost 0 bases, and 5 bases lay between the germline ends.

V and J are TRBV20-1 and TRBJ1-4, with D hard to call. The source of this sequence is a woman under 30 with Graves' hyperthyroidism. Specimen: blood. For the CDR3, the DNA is TGCAGTGCTAGCCGGGCAACTAATGAAAAACTGTTTTTT. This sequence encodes CSASRATNEKLFF.